The next 15 T cell receptor beta chains were all read from a single sample in a study of blood T cells in healthy people across ages. PCR was performed a second time for about 7 to 11 cycles using a sample-barcoded 5' primer and a J-beta primer mix. Each CDR3 protein gets one entry after TCRdb re-called the 5' RACE reads with MiXCR. The table has 1.5 million to 1.9 million distinct CDR3 sequences, around 40% seen once. The sequencing sample was made of blood. The receptor source for this set is a young woman in good health.

The genes are TRBV15 and TRBJ2-5; TRBD2 aligns across 10 bases. There are 16 residues in the CDR3. CDR1 is LNHNV and CDR2 is YYDKDF in the germline V gene (reference sequence). Losses at the gene ends were 1 base for V and 11 bases for J; bases not matched to a gene: 13. The CDR3 region is CATSRAGTSAFNEQYF. The CDR3 nucleotides are TGTGCCACCAGCAGAGCCGGGACTAGCGCCTTCAATGAGCAGTACTTC.

This clonotype was picked up one time. This sequence joins TRBV6-2 or TRBV6-3 and TRBJ2-1, with D perhaps matching TRBD1 (5 bases). Trimming left V 6 bases short and J 13 bases short, with 31 bases between. The CDR3 has 17 residues. Germline V gives CDR1 MNHEY, CDR2 SVGEGT. For the CDR3, the DNA is TGTGCCAGCAGGGCCCGGATACCTGTGACAGAGCAAGAGACCCAGTTCTTC. It specifies CASRARIPVTEQETQFF.

This clonotype was found a few times. V usage is TRBV12-3 or TRBV12-4 and J usage is TRBJ1-5; D remains unclear. CDR3 size: 14 residues. Trimming took 5 bases from V and 0 from J, leaving 8 bases between them. The CDR3 spells CASSETTSNQPQHF. For the CDR3, the DNA is TGTGCCAGCAGTGAGACAACTAGCAATCAGCCCCAGCATTTT.

This clonotype was seen a handful of times. This chain connects TRBV5-1 to TRBJ2-5; TRBD1 might be the D (6 bases). Looked up from germline, CDR1 is SGHRS and CDR2 is YFSETQ. The CDR3 length is 16 residues. Trimming took off 1 base at V and 3 bases at J, with 16 bases between the two ends. CDR3 amino acids: CASSLWAGASKETQYF. The CDR3 nucleotides are TGCGCCAGCAGCTTGTGGGCAGGGGCCTCGAAAGAGACCCAGTACTTC.

At least ten counts were recorded for this clonotype. The V gene is TRBV4-3, the J gene TRBJ2-3, with a weak D call TRBD1 (5 bases). V was shortened by 0 bases and J by 7 bases, with 14 bases between the two germline ends. The CDR3 has 15 amino acids. Germline V lookup: CDR1 LGHNA, CDR2 YSLEER. CDR3 residues: CASSQDSRGVNTQYF. The CDR3 DNA sequence: TGCGCCAGCAGCCAAGATTCTAGGGGCGTAAATACGCAGTATTTT.

This chain links TRBV27 with TRBJ2-7; D might be TRBD2 (5 bases). The germline V and J ends were trimmed by 0 bases and 4 bases, with 16 bases remaining between them. The length of the CDR3 is 16 residues. Germline V gene sequence: CDR1 MNHEY, CDR2 SMNVEV (reference sequence). The CDR3 region is CASSLSIAGLEYEQYF. CDR3 nucleotides: TGTGCCAGCAGTTTATCGATCGCGGGTTTGGAATACGAGCAGTACTTC.

This clonotype came up once. The chain links TRBV29-1 to TRBJ1-2; TRBD1 matches at 9 bases. CDR1 and CDR2 from the germline V gene are SQVTM and ANQGSEA. Trimming cost V 1 base and J 7 bases; bases outside gene matches: 7. The CDR3 has 14 amino acids. CDR3 nucleotides: TGCAGCGTTGAAGGAGGACAGGGGACGGGTGGCTACACCTTC. Protein: CSVEGGQGTGGYTF.

This chain links TRBV7-2 with TRBJ2-7; 8 bases fit TRBD1. V gave up 0 bases and J gave up 0 bases; unmatched junction bases: 1. The CDR3 consists of 15 residues. Germline V CDR1 and CDR2: SGHTA, FQGNSA. For the CDR3, the DNA is TGTGCCAGCAGCTTAGCGGACAGGGCCTCCTACGAGCAGTACTTC. Protein product: CASSLADRASYEQYF.

The chain carries TRBV27 and TRBJ1-5; 9 bases line up with TRBD1. There are 18 residues in the CDR3. Losses at the gene ends were 4 bases for V and 0 bases for J; bases not matched to a gene: 10. In germline, CDR1 is MNHEY, CDR2 SMNVEV (reference sequence). The CDR3 DNA reads as TGTGCCAGCAGTTCGGGACAGGGCCGGGGGTATAGCAATCAGCCCCAGCATTTT. Translating gives CASSSGQGRGYSNQPQHF.

This clonotype was detected only a few times. The J gene is TRBJ2-5, the V gene TRBV29-1, with a tentative D call TRBD2 (6 bases). V shed 4 bases and J shed 11 bases, with 23 bases lying between them. In germline, CDR1 is SQVTM, CDR2 ANQGSEA. This CDR3 contains 14 residues. The CDR3 loop reads CSVVVYRRSGEQYF. CDR3 DNA sequence: TGCAGCGTTGTCGTCTATCGGCGTTCGGGGGAGCAGTACTTC.

This clonotype was found a few times. The rearrangement joins TRBV7-9 to TRBJ2-1, with 8 bases aligning to TRBD2. The germline V gene encodes CDR1 SEHNR and CDR2 FQNEAQ (reference sequence). The CDR3 covers 16 residues. The V gene end was trimmed by 4 bases and the J gene end by 7 bases; junction bases not matched to a gene: 12. The CDR3 protein is CASSYPVGGASNEQFF. In DNA form, the CDR3 reads TGTGCCAGCAGCTATCCTGTCGGGGGGGCTAGTAATGAGCAGTTCTTC.

The V and J genes are TRBV29-1 and TRBJ2-3; D may be TRBD1 or TRBD2 (6 bases each). Germline values: CDR1 SQVTM, CDR2 ANQGSEA. V was trimmed by 3 bases and J by 4 bases, leaving 17 bases between them. This CDR3 comprises 15 residues. CDR3 amino acids: CSVESLQGRPDTQYF. CDR3 nucleotides: TGCAGCGTTGAGAGCCTCCAGGGGAGGCCAGATACGCAGTATTTT.

The chain couples TRBV12-3 or TRBV12-4 to TRBJ1-2; weak D call: TRBD1 (5 bases). V lost 0 bases and J lost 10, with 6 bases in between. CDR3 length: 11 amino acids. The CDR3 here is CASSLAGAYTF. CDR3 DNA sequence: TGTGCCAGCAGTTTAGCAGGGGCCTACACCTTC.

At least ten counts were recorded for this clonotype. V gene TRBV7-2 combines with J gene TRBJ2-7; D not resolved. The ends were cut back, 6 bases at V and 4 bases at J, with 7 bases in the middle. The CDR3 has 11 amino acids. CDR1 is SGHTA, CDR2 FQGNSA, per germline. Here the CDR3 DNA reads TGTGCCAGCAGTTTTAGGTACGAGCAGTACTTC. Amino acids: CASSFRYEQYF.

This chain joins TRBV20-1 and TRBJ1-2; D is ambiguous. Trimming removed 6 bases from V and 4 bases from J, with 15 bases in between. The germline CDR1 and CDR2 sequences are DFQATT and SNEGSKA (reference sequence). The CDR3 is 13 amino acids. CDR3 nucleotide sequence: TGCAGTGCAGGGTCCTCCAACCTCTATGGCTACACCTTC. Translation: CSAGSSNLYGYTF.